This T cell receptor beta chain was captured in a study of blood T cell repertoires in COVID-19. Clones were read by immunoSEQ multiplex PCR, and TCRdb kept only the in-frame ones, dropping some. The sample includes approximately 160,000 clones, approximately 80% seen only once; the top ten take roughly a tenth. The germline V gene encodes CDR1 SGHTA and CDR2 FQGNSA. The V and J ends lost 5 bases and 1 base, in that order; junction bases with no gene match: 5. The CDR3 has 16 amino acids. The genes are TRBV7-2 and TRBJ2-7; the match to TRBD2 covers 13 bases. The sequenced sample consisted of peripheral blood. This clonotype originated in a human donor in a cohort sampled during active COVID-19. The CDR3 region has the DNA TGTGCCAGCAGCCCGATGGGACTAGCGGGGTCCTACGAGCAGTACTTC. The encoded protein is CASSPMGLAGSYEQYF.